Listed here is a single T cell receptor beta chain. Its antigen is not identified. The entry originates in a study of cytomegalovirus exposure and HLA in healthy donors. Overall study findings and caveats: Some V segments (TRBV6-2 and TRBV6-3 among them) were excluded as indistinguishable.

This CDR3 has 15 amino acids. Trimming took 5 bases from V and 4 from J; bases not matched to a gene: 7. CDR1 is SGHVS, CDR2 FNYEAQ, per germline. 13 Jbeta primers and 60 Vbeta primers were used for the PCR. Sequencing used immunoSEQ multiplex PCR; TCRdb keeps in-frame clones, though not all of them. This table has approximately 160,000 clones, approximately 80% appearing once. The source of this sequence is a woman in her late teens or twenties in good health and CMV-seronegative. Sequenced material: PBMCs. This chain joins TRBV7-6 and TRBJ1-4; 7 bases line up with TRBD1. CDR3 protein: CASSRTGTDNEKLFF. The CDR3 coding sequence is TGTGCCAGCAGCCGCACCGGGACAGATAATGAAAAACTGTTTTTT.